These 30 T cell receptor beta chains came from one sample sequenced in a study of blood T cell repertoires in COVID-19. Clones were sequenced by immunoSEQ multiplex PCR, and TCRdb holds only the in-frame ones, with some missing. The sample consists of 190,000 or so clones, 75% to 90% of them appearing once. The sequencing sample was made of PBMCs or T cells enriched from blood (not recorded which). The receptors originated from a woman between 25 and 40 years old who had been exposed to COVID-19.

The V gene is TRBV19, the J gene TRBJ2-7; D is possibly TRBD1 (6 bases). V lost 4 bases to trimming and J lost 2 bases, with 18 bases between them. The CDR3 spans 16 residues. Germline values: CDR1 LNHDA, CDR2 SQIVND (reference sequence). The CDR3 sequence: CASSSLRGAATYEQYF. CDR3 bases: TGTGCCAGTAGTAGCCTCAGGGGCGCTGCTACCTACGAGCAGTACTTC.

The CDR3 DNA reads as TGTGCCAGCAGTTTCTCTCCGGCTAGCGGCGAAATCTACGAGCAGTACTTC. This sequence encodes CASSFSPASGEIYEQYF. V and J are TRBV27 and TRBJ2-7; the match to TRBD2 covers 7 bases. CDR1 is MNHEY and CDR2 is SMNVEV in the germline V gene (reference sequence). CDR3 length equals 17 residues. Trimming removed 3 bases from V and 3 bases from J; junction bases left unmatched: 14.

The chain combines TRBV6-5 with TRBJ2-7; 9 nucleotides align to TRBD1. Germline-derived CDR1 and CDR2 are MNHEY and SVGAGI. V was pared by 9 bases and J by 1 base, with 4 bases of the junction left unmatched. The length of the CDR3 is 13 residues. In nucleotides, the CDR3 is TGTGCCAGTTGGACAGGGGCTTCCTACGAGCAGTACTTC. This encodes CASWTGASYEQYF.

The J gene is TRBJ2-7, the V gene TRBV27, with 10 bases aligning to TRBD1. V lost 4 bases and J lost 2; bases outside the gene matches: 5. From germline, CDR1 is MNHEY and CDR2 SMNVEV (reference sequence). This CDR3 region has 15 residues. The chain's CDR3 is CASSYKTGGTYEQYF. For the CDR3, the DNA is TGTGCCAGCAGTTACAAGACAGGGGGCACCTACGAGCAGTACTTC.

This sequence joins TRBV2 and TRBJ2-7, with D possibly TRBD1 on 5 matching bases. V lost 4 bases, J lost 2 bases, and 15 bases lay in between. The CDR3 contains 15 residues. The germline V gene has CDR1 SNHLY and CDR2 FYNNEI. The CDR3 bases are TGTGCCAGCAGTGCGGTCCAGGGTATCCCCTACGAGCAGTACTTC. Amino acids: CASSAVQGIPYEQYF.

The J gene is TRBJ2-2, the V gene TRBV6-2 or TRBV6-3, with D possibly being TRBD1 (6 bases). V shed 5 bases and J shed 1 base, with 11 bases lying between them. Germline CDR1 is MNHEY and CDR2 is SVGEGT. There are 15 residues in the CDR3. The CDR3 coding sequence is TGTGCCAGCAGTCGGACAGCCCAGAACACCGGGGAGCTGTTTTTT. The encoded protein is CASSRTAQNTGELFF.

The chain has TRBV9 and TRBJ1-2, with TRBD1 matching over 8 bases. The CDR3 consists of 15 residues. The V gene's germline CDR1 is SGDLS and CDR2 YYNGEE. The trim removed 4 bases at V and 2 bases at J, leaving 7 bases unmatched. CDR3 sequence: CASSPWTGINYGYTF. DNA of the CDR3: TGTGCCAGCAGCCCCTGGACAGGGATAAACTATGGCTACACCTTC.

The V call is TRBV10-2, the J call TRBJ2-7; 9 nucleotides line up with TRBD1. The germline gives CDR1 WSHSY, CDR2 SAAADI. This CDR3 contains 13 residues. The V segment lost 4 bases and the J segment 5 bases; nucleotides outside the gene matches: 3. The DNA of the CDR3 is TGCGCCAGCAGTGTCGACAGGGGGGACGAGCAGTACTTC. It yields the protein CASSVDRGDEQYF.

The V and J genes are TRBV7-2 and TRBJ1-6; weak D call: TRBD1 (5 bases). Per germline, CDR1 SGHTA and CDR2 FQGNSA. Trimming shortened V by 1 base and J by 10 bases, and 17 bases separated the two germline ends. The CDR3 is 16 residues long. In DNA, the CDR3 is TGTGCCAGCAGCTTAGGGTTGGTCGGGGGTTGGTCACCCCTCCACTTT. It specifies CASSLGLVGGWSPLHF.

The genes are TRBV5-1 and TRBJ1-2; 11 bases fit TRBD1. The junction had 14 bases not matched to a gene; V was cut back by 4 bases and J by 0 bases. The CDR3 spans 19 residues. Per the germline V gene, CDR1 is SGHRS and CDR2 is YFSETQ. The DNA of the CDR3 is TGCGCCAGCAGCAGGGACAGGGGGGAAACTCCCCTAGCTAACTATGGCTACACCTTC. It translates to CASSRDRGETPLANYGYTF.

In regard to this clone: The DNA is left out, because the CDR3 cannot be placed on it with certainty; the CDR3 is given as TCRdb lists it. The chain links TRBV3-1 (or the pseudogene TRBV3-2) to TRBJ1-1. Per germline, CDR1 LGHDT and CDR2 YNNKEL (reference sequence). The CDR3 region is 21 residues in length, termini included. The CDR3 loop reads CASSQRDSGTEAFFGQGEAFF.

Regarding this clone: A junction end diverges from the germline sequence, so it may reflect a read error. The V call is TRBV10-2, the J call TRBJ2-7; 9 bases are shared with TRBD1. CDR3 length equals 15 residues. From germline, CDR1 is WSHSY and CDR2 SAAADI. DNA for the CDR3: TGCGCCAGCAATGAGCCGGACAGGGGTTCCTACGAGCAGTACTTC. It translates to CASNEPDRGSYEQYF.

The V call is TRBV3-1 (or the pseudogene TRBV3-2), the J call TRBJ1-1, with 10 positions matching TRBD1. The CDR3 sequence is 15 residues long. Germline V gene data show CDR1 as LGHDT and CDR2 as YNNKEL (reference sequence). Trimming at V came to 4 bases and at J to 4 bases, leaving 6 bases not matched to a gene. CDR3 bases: TGTGCCAGCAGCCTACCGGGACAGGGGCTCACTGAAGCTTTCTTT. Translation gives CASSLPGQGLTEAFF.

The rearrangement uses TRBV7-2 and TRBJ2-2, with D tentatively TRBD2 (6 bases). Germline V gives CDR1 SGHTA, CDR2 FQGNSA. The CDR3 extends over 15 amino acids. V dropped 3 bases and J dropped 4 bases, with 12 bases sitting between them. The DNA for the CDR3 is TGTGCCAGCAGCTTGGGCGGGGTCGGCACCGGGGAGCTGTTTTTT. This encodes CASSLGGVGTGELFF. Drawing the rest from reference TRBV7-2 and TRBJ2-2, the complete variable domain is GAGVSQSPSNKVTEKGKDVELRCDPISGHTALYWYRQSLGQGLEFLIYFQGNSAPDKSGLPSDRFSAERTGGSVSTLTIQRTQQEDSAVYLCASSLGGVGTGELFFGEGSRLTVL.

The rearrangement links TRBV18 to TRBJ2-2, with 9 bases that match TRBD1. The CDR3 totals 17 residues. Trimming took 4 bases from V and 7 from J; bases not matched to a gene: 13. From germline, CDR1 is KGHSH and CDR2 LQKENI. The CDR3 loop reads CASSRNRDREIGGELFF. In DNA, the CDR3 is TGTGCCAGCTCACGTAACCGGGACAGGGAGATTGGCGGGGAGCTGTTTTTT.

DNA for the CDR3: TGTGCCAGCAGTACTGACTTCAGTCAGCCCCAGCATTTT. Protein sequence: CASSTDFSQPQHF. V gene TRBV12-3 or TRBV12-4 combines with J gene TRBJ1-5, with unresolved D. The CDR3 sequence is 13 residues long. V was trimmed by 5 bases and J by 6 bases, leaving 11 bases between them.

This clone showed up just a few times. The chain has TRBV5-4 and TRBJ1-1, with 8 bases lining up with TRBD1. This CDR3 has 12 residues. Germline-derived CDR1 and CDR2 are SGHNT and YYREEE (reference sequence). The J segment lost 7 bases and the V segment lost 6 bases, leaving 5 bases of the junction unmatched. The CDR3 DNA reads TGTGCCAGCAACTACGACAGGGGTGAAGCTTTCTTT. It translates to CASNYDRGEAFF. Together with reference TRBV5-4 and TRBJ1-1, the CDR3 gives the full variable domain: ETGVTQSPTHLIKTRGQQVTLRCSSQSGHNTVSWYQQALGQGPQFIFQYYREEENGRGNFPPRFSGLQFPNYSSELNVNALELDDSALYLCASNYDRGEAFFGQGTRLTVV.

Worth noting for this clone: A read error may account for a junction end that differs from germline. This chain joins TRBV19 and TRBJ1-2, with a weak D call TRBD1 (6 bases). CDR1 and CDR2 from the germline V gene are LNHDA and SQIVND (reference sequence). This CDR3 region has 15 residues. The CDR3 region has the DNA TGTGTCAGTAGTATCAGTCGACAGGCGCACTATGGCTACACCTTC. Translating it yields CVSSISRQAHYGYTF. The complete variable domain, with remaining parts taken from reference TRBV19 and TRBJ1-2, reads DGGITQSPKYLFRKEGQNVTLSCEQNLNHDAMYWYRQDPGQGLRLIYYSQIVNDFQKGDIAEGYSVSREKKESFPLTVTSAQKNPTAFYLCVSSISRQAHYGYTFGSGTRLTVV.

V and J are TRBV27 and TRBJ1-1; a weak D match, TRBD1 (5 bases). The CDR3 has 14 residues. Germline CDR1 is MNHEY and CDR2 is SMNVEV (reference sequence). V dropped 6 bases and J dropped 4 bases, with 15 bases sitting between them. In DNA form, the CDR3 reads TGTGCCAGCAGCCCCCTGGGCAGGGCCACTGAAGCTTTCTTT. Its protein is CASSPLGRATEAFF.

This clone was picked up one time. In nucleotides, the CDR3 is TGCGCCAGCACCCCCAGGACGAACACCGGGGAGCTGTTTTTT. Residues: CASTPRTNTGELFF. The chain joins TRBV5-1 to TRBJ2-2; D unclear. In germline, CDR1 is SGHRS, CDR2 YFSETQ. Trimming cost V 6 bases and J 0 bases, with 9 bases left between them. The length of the CDR3 is 14 residues.

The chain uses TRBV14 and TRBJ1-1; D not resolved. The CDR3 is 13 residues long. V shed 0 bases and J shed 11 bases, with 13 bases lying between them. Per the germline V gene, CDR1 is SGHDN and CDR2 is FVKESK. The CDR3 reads CASSQDYKGGAFF. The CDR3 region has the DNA TGTGCCAGCAGCCAAGATTATAAGGGAGGGGCTTTCTTT. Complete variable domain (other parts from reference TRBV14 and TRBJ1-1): EAGVTQFPSHSVIEKGQTVTLRCDPISGHDNLYWYRRVMGKEIKFLLHFVKESKQDESGMPNNRFLAERTGGTYSTLKVQPAELEDSGVYFCASSQDYKGGAFFGQGTRLTVV.

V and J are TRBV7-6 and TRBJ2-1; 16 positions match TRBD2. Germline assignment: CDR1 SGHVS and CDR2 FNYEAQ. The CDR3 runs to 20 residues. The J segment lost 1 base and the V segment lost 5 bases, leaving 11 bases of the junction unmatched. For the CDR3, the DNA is TGTGCCAGCAGCCCACTCTCCGGGACTAGCGGGGGGGGGTCCTACAATGAGCAGTTCTTC. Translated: CASSPLSGTSGGGSYNEQFF.

CDR3 sequence (DNA): TGCGCCAGCAGCTTGCAGGGTTACTCTGGAAACACCATATATTTT. Residues: CASSLQGYSGNTIYF. This chain links TRBV5-1 with TRBJ1-3; D is perhaps TRBD1 (5 bases). V was cut by 1 base and J by 0 bases, with 8 bases left in between. The CDR3 is 15 amino acids. Germline V gives CDR1 SGHRS, CDR2 YFSETQ.

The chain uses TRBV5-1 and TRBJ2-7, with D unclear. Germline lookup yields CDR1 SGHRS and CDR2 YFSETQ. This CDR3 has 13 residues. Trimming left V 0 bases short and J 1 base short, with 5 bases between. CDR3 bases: TGCGCCAGCAGCTTGGACGGGTCCTACGAGCAGTACTTC. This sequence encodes CASSLDGSYEQYF.

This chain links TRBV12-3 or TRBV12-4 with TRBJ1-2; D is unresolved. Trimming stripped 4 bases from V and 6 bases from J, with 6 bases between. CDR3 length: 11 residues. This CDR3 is CASSSPDGYTF. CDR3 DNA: TGTGCCAGCAGTTCCCCGGATGGCTACACCTTC.

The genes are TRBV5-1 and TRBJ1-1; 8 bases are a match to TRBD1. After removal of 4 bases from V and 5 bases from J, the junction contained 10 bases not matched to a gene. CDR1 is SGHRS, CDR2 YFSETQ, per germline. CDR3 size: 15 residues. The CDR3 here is CASSARGQGGTEAFF. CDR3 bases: TGCGCCAGCAGCGCCCGAGGACAGGGAGGTACTGAAGCTTTCTTT. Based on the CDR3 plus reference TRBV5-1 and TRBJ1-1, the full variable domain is KAGVTQTPRYLIKTRGQQVTLSCSPISGHRSVSWYQQTPGQGLQFLFEYFSETQRNKGNFPGRFSGRQFSNSRSEMNVSTLELGDSALYLCASSARGQGGTEAFFGQGTRLTVV.

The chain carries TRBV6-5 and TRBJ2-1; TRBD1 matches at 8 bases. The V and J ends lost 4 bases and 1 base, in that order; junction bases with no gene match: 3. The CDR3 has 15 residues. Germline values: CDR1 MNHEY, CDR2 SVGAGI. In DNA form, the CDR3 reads TGTGCCAGCAGTTCACAGGGGGTTTCCTACAATGAGCAGTTCTTC. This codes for CASSSQGVSYNEQFF.

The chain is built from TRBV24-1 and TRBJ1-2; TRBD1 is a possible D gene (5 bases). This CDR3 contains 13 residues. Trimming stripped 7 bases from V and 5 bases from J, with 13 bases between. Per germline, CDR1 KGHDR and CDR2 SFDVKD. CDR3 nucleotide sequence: TGTGCCACCAGCCCCGGGGGGGGGTATGGCTACACCTTC. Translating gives CATSPGGGYGYTF.

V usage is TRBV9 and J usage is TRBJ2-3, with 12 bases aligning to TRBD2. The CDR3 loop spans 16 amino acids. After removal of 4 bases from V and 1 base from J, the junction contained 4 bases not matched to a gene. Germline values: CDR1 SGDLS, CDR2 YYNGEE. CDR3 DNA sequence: TGTGCCAGCAGCTTCCTAGCGGGGGGGGGCACAGATACGCAGTATTTT. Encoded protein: CASSFLAGGGTDTQYF. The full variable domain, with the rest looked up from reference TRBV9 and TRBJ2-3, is DSGVTQTPKHLITATGQRVTLRCSPRSGDLSVYWYQQSLDQGLQFLIQYYNGEERAKGNILERFSAQQFPDLHSELNLSSLELGDSALYFCASSFLAGGGTDTQYFGPGTRLTVL.

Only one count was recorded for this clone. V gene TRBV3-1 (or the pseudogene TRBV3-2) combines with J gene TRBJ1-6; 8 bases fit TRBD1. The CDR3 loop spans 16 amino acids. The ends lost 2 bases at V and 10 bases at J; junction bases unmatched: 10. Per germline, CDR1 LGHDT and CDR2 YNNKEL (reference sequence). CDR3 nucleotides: TGTGCCAGCAGCCAACCCGGACAGGGCGTGTACTCACCCCTCCACTTT. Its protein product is CASSQPGQGVYSPLHF.